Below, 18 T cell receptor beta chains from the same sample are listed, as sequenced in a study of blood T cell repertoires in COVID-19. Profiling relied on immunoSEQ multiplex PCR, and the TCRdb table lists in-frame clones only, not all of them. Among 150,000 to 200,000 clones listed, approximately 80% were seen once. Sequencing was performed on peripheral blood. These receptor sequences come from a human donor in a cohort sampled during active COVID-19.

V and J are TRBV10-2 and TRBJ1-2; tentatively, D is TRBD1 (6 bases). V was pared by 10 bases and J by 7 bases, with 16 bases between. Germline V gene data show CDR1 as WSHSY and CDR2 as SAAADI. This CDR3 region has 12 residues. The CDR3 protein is CATRGDRLGYTF. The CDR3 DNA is TGCGCCACCAGGGGCGACAGACTTGGCTACACCTTC.

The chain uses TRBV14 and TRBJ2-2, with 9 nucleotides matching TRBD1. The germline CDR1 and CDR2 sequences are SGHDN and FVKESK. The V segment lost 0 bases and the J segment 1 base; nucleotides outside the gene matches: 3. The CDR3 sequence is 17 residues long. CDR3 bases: TGTGCCAGCAGCCAAGATAACAGGGGGCTGAACACCGGGGAGCTGTTTTTT. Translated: CASSQDNRGLNTGELFF.

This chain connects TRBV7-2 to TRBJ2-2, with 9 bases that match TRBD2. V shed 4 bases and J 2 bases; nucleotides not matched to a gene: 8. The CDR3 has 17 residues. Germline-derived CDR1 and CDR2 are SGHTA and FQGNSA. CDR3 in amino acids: CASSYFPGLANTGELFF. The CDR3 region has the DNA TGTGCCAGCAGCTACTTCCCGGGACTAGCAAACACCGGGGAGCTGTTTTTT.

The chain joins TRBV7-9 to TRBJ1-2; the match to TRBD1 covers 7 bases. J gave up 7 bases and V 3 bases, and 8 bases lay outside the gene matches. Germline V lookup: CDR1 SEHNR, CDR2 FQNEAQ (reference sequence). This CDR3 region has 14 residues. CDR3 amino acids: CASSLGGQTGGYTF. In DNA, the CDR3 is TGTGCCAGCAGCTTGGGGGGACAGACTGGTGGCTACACCTTC. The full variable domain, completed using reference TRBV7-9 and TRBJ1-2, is DTGVSQNPRHKITKRGQNVTFRCDPISEHNRLYWYRQTLGQGPEFLTYFQNEAQLEKSRLLSDRFSAERPKGSFSTLEIQRTEQGDSAMYLCASSLGGQTGGYTFGSGTRLTVV.

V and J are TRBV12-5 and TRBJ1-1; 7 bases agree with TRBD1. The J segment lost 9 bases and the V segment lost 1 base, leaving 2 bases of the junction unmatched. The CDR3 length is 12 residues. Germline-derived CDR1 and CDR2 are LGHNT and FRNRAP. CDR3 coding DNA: TGTGCTAGTGGTTTGGGACAGGGACAAGCTTTCTTT. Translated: CASGLGQGQAFF.

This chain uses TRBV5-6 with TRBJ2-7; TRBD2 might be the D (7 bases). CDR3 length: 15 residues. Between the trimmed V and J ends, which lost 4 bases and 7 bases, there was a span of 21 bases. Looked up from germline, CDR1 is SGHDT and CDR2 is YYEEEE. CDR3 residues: CASSLRGAGPQEQYF. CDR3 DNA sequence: TGTGCCAGCAGCCTCCGGGGGGCGGGGCCTCAGGAGCAGTACTTC.

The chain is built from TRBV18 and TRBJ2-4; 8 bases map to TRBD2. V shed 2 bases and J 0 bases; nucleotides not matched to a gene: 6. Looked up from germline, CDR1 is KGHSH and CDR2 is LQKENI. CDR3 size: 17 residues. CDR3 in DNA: TGTGCCAGCTCACCAACTAGCGGAGCCCTAGCCAAAAACATTCAGTACTTC. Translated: CASSPTSGALAKNIQYF.

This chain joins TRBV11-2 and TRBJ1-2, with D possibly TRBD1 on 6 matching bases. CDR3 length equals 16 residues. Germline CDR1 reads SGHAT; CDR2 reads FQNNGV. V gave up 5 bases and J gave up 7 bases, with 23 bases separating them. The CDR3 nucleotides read TGTGCCAGCAGCCCAGCGCTTGATCAAGGGGGTTTTGGCTACACCTTC. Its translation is CASSPALDQGGFGYTF.

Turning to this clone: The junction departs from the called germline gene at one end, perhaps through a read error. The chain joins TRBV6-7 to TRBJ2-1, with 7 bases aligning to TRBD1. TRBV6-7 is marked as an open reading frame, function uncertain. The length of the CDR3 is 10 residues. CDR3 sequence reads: CASKDRSVVF. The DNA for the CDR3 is TGTGCCAGTAAGGACAGGTCCGTGGTCTTC.

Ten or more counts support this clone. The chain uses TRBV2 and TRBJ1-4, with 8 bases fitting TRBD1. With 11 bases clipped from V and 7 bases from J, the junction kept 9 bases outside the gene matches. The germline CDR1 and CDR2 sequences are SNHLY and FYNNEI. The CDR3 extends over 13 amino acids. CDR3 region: CAGQTGVSEKLFF. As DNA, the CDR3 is TGTGCCGGCCAGACAGGGGTTAGTGAAAAACTGTTTTTT.

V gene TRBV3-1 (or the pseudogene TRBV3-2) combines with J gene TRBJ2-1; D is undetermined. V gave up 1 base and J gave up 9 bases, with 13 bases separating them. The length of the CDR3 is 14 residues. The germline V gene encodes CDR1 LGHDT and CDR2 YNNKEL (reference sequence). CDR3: CASSQARLLSEQFF. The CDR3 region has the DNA TGTGCCAGCAGCCAAGCGCGGCTGCTTAGTGAGCAGTTCTTC.

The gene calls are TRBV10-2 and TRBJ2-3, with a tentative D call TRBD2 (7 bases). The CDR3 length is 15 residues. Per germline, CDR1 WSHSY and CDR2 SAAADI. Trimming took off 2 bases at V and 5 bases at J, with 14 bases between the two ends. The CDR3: CASSEGLVRGDTQYF. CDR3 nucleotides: TGCGCCAGCAGTGAGGGACTAGTCAGGGGAGATACGCAGTATTTT.

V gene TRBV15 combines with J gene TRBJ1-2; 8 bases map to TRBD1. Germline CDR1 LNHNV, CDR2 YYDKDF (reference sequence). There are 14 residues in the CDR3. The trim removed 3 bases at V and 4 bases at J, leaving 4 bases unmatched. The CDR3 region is CATSSADRVYGYTF. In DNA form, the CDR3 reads TGTGCCACCAGCAGCGCGGACAGGGTCTATGGCTACACCTTC.

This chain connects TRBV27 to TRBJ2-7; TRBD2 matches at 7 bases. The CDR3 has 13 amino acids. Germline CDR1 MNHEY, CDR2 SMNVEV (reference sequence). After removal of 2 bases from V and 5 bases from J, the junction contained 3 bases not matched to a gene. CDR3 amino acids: CASSLAGENEQYF. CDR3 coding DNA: TGTGCCAGCAGTTTAGCGGGGGAGAACGAGCAGTACTTC.

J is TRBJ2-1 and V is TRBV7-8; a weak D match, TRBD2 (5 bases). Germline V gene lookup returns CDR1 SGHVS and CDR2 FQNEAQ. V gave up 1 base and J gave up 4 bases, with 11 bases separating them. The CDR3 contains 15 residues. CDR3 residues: CASSLDGGKYNEQFF. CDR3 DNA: TGTGCCAGCAGCTTAGACGGAGGCAAGTACAATGAGCAGTTCTTC.

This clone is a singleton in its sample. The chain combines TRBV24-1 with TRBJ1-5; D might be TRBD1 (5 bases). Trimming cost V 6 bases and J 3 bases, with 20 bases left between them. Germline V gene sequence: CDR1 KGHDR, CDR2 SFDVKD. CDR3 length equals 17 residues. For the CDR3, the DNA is TGTGCCACCAGTCCCCCCTGGGGGGAGCCCTACAATCAGCCCCAGCATTTT. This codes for CATSPPWGEPYNQPQHF.

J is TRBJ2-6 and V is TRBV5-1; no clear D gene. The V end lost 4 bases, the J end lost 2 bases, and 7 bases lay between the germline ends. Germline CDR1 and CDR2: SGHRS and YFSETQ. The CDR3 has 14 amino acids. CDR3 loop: CASSPVAGANVLTF. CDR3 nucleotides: TGCGCCAGCAGCCCGGTAGCTGGGGCCAACGTCCTGACTTTC. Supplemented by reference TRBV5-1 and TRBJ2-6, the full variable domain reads KAGVTQTPRYLIKTRGQQVTLSCSPISGHRSVSWYQQTPGQGLQFLFEYFSETQRNKGNFPGRFSGRQFSNSRSEMNVSTLELGDSALYLCASSPVAGANVLTFGAGSRLTVL.

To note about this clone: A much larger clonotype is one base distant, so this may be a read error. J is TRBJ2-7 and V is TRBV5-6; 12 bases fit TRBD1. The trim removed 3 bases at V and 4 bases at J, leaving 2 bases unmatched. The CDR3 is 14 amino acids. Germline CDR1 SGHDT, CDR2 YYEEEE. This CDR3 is CASSSGQGAYEQYF. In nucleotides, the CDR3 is TGTGCCAGCAGCTCGGGACAGGGGGCTTACGAGCAGTACTTC.